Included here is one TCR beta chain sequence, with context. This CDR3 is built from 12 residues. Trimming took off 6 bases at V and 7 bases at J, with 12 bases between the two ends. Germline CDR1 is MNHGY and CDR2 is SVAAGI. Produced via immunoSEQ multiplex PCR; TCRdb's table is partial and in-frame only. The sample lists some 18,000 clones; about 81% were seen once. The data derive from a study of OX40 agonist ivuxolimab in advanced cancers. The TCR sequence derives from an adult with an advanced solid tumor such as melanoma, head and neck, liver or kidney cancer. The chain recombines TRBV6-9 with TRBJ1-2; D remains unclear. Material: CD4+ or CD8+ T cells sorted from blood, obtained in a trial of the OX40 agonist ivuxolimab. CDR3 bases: TGTGCCAGCAGATCCGGACCCTCTGGCTACACCTTC. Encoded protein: CASRSGPSGYTF.